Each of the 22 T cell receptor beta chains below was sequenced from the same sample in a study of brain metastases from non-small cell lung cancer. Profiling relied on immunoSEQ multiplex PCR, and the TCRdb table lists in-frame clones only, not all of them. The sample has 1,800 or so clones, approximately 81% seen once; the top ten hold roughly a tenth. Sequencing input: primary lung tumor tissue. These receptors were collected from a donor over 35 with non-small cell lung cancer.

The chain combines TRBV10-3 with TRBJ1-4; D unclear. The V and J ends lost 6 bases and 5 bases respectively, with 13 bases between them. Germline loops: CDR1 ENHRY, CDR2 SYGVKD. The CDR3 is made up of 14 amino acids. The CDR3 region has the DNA TGTGCCATCAGGGGCTTGGGCTGGAATGAAAAACTGTTTTTT. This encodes CAIRGLGWNEKLFF.

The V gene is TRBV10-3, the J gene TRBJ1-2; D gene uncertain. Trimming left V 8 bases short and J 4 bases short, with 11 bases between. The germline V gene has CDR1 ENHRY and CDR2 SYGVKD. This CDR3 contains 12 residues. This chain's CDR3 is CAIAVSLYGYTF. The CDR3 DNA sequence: TGTGCCATCGCGGTAAGCCTCTATGGCTACACCTTC.

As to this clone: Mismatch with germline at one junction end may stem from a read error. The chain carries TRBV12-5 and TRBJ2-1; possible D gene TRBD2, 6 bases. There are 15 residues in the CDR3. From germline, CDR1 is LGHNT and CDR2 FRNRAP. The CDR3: CASDLFGDLSYEQFF. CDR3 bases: TGTGCTAGTGATTTGTTCGGGGACTTATCATATGAGCAGTTCTTC.

CDR3 DNA sequence: TGCAGCGTCGGACGGAACACTGAAGCTTTCTTT. This encodes CSVGRNTEAFF. J is TRBJ1-1 and V is TRBV29-1; D is uncertain. Germline lookup yields CDR1 SQVTM and CDR2 ANQGSEA. There are 11 residues in the CDR3. V lost 6 bases and J lost 1, with 6 bases in between.

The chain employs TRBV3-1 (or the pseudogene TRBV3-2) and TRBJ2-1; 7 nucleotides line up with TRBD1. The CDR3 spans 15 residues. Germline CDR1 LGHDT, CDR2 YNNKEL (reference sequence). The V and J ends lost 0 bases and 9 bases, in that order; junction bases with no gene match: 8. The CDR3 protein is CASSQDGVRGSEQFF. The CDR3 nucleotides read TGTGCCAGCAGCCAAGATGGCGTCAGGGGGAGTGAGCAGTTCTTC.

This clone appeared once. CDR3 bases: TGTGCCAGCAGCGACCGGACTAGCGGGGTGGGGAATGAGCAGTTCTTC. The encoded protein is CASSDRTSGVGNEQFF. This sequence joins TRBV9 and TRBJ2-1; TRBD2 matches at 12 bases. Per germline, CDR1 SGDLS and CDR2 YYNGEE. The CDR3 runs to 16 residues. V lost 3 bases, J lost 7 bases, and 8 bases stayed unmatched.

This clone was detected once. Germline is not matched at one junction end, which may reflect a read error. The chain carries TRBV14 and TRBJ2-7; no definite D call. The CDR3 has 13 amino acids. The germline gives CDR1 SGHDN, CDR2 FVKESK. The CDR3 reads CTSSQVPDYEQYF. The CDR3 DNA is TGTACCAGCAGCCAAGTCCCAGACTACGAGCAGTACTTC. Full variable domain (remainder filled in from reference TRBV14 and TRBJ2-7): EAGVTQFPSHSVIEKGQTVTLRCDPISGHDNLYWYRRVMGKEIKFLLHFVKESKQDESGMPNNRFLAERTGGTYSTLKVQPAELEDSGVYFCTSSQVPDYEQYFGPGTRLTVT.

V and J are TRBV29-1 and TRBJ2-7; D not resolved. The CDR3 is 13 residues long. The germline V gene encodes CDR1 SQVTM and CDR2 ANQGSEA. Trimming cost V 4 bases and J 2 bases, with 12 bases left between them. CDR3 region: CSVVHSGAYEQYF. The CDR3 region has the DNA TGCAGCGTTGTACACTCTGGGGCCTACGAGCAGTACTTC.

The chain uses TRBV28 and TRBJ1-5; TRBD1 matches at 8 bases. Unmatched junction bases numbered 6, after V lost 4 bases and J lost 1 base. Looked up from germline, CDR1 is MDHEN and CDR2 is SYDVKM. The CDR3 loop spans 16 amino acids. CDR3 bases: TGTGCCAGCAGTTCCCAGGGGGCCGTCAGCAATCAGCCCCAGCATTTT. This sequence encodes CASSSQGAVSNQPQHF.

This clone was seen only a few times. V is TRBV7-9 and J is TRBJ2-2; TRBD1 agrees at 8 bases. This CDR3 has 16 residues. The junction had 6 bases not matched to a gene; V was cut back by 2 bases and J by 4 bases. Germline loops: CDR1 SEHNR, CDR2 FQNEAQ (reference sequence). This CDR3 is CASSLRTGFTTGELFF. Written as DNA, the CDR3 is TGTGCCAGCAGCTTAAGGACAGGGTTCACCACCGGGGAGCTGTTTTTT. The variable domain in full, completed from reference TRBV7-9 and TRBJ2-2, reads DTGVSQNPRHKITKRGQNVTFRCDPISEHNRLYWYRQTLGQGPEFLTYFQNEAQLEKSRLLSDRFSAERPKGSFSTLEIQRTEQGDSAMYLCASSLRTGFTTGELFFGEGSRLTVL.

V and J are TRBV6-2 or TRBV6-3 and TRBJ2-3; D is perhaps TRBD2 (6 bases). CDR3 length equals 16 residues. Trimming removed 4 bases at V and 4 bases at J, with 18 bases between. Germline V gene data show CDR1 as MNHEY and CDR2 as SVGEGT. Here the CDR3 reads CASSFWTNGAPDTQYF. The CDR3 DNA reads TGTGCCAGCAGTTTCTGGACTAACGGGGCCCCAGATACGCAGTATTTT.

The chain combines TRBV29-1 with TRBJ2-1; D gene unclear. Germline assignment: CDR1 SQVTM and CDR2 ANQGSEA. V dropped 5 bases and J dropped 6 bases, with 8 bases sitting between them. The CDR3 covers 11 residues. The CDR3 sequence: CSVPDLNEQFF. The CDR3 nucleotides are TGCAGCGTTCCTGACCTCAATGAGCAGTTCTTC.

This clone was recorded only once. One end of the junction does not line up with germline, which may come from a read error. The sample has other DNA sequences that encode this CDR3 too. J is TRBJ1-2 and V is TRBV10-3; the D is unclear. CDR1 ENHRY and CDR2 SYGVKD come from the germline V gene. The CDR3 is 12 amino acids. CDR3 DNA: TGTGCCATCGCGGCAAGCCTCTATGGCTACACCTTT. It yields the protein CAIAASLYGYTF.

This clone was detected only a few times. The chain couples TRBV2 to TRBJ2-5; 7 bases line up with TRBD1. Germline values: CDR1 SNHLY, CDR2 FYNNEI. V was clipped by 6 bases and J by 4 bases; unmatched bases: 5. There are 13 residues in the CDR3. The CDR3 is CASRQRTGETQYF. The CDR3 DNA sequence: TGTGCCAGCAGACAGAGGACAGGAGAGACCCAGTACTTC.

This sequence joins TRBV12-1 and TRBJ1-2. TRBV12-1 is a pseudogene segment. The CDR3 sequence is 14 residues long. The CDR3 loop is CASSLPTGNYGYTF. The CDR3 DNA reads TGTGCCAGCAGCTTACCGACGGGGAACTATGGCTACACCTTC.

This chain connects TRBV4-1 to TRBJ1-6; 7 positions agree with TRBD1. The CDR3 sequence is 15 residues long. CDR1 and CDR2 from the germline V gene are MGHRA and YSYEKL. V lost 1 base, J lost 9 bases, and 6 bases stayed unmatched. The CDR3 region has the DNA TGCGCCAGCAGCCAAGGGACAGGCGTCCGTTCACCCCTCCACTTT. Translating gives CASSQGTGVRSPLHF.

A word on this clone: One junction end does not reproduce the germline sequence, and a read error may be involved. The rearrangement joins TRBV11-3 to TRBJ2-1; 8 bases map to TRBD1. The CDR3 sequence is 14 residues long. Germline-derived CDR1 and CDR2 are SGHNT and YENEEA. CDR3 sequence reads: CASSTRDRYNEQFF. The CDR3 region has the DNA TGTGCCAGCAGCACCCGGGACAGGTACAATGAGCAATTCTTC. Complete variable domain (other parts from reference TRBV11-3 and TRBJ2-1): EAGVVQSPRYKIIEKKQPVAFWCNPISGHNTLYWYLQNLGQGPELLIRYENEEAVDDSQLPKDRFSAERLKGVDSTLKIQPAELGDSAVYLCASSTRDRYNEQFFGPGTRLTVL.

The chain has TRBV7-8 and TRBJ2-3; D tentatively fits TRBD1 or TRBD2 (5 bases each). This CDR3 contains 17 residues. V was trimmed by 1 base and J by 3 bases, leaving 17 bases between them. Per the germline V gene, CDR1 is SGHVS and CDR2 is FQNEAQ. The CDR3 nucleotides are TGTGCCAGCAGCTTAGGTCGGGGCGTCATAAAAACAGATACGCAGTATTTT. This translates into CASSLGRGVIKTDTQYF.

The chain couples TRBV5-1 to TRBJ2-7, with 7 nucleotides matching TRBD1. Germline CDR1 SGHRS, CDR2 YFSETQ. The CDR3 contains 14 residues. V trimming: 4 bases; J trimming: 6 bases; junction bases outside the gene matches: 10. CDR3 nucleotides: TGCGCCAGCAGCCAAGGGACAGTTTCGGGCGAGCAGTACTTC. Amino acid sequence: CASSQGTVSGEQYF. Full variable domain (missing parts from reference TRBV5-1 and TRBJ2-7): KAGVTQTPRYLIKTRGQQVTLSCSPISGHRSVSWYQQTPGQGLQFLFEYFSETQRNKGNFPGRFSGRQFSNSRSEMNVSTLELGDSALYLCASSQGTVSGEQYFGPGTRLTVT.

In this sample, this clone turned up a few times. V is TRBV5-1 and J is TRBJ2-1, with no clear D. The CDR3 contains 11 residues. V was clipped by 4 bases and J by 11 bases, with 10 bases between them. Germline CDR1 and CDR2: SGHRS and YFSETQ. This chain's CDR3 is CASSKAFQQFF. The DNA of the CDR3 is TGCGCCAGCAGCAAGGCCTTCCAGCAGTTCTTC.

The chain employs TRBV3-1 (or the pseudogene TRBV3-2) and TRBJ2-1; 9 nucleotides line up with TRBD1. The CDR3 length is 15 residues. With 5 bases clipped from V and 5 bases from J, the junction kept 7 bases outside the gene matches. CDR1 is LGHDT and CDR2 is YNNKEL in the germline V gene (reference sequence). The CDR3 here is CASSLWTGADNEQFF. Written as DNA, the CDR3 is TGTGCCAGCAGCTTATGGACAGGGGCGGACAATGAGCAGTTCTTC.

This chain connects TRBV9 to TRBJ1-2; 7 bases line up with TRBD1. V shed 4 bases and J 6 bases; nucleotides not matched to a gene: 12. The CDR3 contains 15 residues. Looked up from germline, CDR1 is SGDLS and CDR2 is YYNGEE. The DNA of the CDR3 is TGTGCCAGCAGCACTACCTTAGACAGGGTGGATGGCTACACCTTC. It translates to CASSTTLDRVDGYTF.